This TCR beta chain derives from a study of shared clonotypes between healthy human individuals. CD8 cells classed as naive were CD45RO-negative and positively selected for CCR7, excluding terminally differentiated effector memory CD45RA+ cells. TCRdb's copy holds only in-frame clones and misses some; the assay was immunoSEQ multiplex PCR. The sample lists around 1,900,000 clones; 93% were seen once. Losses at the gene ends were 4 bases for V and 8 bases for J; bases not matched to a gene: 10. This CDR3 has 14 residues. Germline CDR1 reads MDHEN; CDR2 reads SYDVKM. J is TRBJ1-2 and V is TRBV28; 7 bases are shared with TRBD1. The sample comprised naive CD8+ T cells from PBMCs. The sequence came from a man aged 18 to 29 in good health. Some clones in this sample may be carry-over from other donors' samples. This CDR3 is CASSSTRDSNGYTF. The CDR3 DNA reads as TGTGCCAGCAGTTCCACCCGGGACAGTAACGGCTACACCTTC.